The rows below give T cell receptor beta chains drawn from one sample of a study of cytomegalovirus exposure and HLA in healthy donors. Produced via immunoSEQ multiplex PCR; TCRdb's table is partial and in-frame only. In the table there are around 200,000 clones, 65% to 85% of which are singletons. Sequenced material: PBMCs. These receptors all come from a man aged 50 or older in good health and CMV-seronegative. CDR3s include the opening cysteine and the closing phenylalanine or tryptophan. Fields, in order: D gene, clone size, J gene, V gene, CDR3 protein, CDR3 DNA. A D gene is named only where the DNA matches it firmly. The size field is filled for only some rows; it gives once, few, many or a size class.

TRBD2	-	TRBJ2-1	TRBV19	CAADSGRRNNEQFF	TGTGCCGCCGATAGCGGGAGGAGGAACAATGAGCAGTTCTTC
-	-	TRBJ2-3	TRBV25-1	CASRTTGDTQYF	TGCGCCAGCAGGACAACAGGAGATACGCAGTATTTT
TRBD2	-	TRBJ2-1	TRBV19	CASSDQGTKGSNEQFF	TGTGCCAGTAGTGACCAAGGGACTAAAGGTTCCAATGAGCAGTTCTTC
-	-	TRBJ2-3	TRBV28	CASSWVGSRDTQYF	TGTGCCAGCAGTTGGGTAGGATCTAGAGATACGCAGTATTTT
TRBD1	-	TRBJ2-7	TRBV6-5	CASSYPGTGIYEQYF	TGTGCCAGCAGTTACCCCGGGACAGGGATATACGAGCAGTACTTC
-	-	TRBJ1-4	TRBV30	CAWRREVFNEKLFF	TGTGCCTGGAGACGGGAAGTTTTTAATGAAAAACTGTTTTTT
TRBD1	-	TRBJ2-7	TRBV4-1	CASSQVVQGTYEQYF	TGCGCCAGCAGCCAAGTTGTACAGGGGACCTACGAGCAGTACTTC
TRBD2	-	TRBJ2-1	TRBV6-4	CASSEGTSDYDEQFF	TGTGCCAGCAGTGAGGGGACTAGCGATTACGATGAGCAGTTCTTC
TRBD1	-	TRBJ2-7	TRBV7-8	CASSPGQVLEQYF	TGTGCCAGCAGCCCGGGACAGGTTCTCGAGCAGTACTTC
TRBD2	-	TRBJ2-1	TRBV5-6	CASSWQRGSSYNEQFF	TGTGCCAGCAGCTGGCAGCGGGGGAGCTCCTACAATGAGCAGTTCTTC
-	-	TRBJ2-2	TRBV21-1	CASTKATSGRLDGELFF	TGTGCCAGCACCAAAGCAACTAGCGGGAGGTTGGACGGGGAGCTGTTTTTT
TRBD2	-	TRBJ2-3	TRBV5-1	CASSRSGSDTDTQYF	TGCGCCAGCAGCCGTAGCGGGAGCGACACAGATACGCAGTATTTT
-	-	TRBJ1-2	TRBV9	CASSVGRDYGYTF	TGTGCCAGCAGCGTAGGCAGGGACTATGGCTACACCTTC
TRBD2	-	TRBJ2-3	TRBV27	CASSTGGSTDTQYF	TGTGCCAGTTCTACGGGAGGGTCTACAGATACGCAGTATTTT
-	-	TRBJ2-1	TRBV6-1	CASSESPLGTGNEQFF	TGTGCCAGCAGTGAATCTCCGCTAGGAACTGGTAATGAGCAGTTCTTC
TRBD1	few	TRBJ1-1	TRBV2	CARPLQGLGTEAFF	TGTGCCAGACCCCTACAGGGGTTGGGCACTGAAGCTTTCTTT